Presented here are 4 T cell receptor beta chains from one specimen sequenced in a study of T cell responses to AZD1222 COVID-19 vaccine. Libraries were prepared by immunoSEQ multiplex PCR; TCRdb keeps only in-frame clonotypes and omits some of them. The table includes just under 80,000 clones, roughly 90% detected once. This specimen was peripheral blood, taken 28 days after the second AZD1222 dose. These TCRs come from an adult who received the AZD1222 COVID-19 vaccine.

The chain uses TRBV5-1 and TRBJ2-1; the match to TRBD2 covers 9 bases. The ends lost 2 bases at V and 6 bases at J; junction bases unmatched: 9. Germline loops: CDR1 SGHRS, CDR2 YFSETQ. The CDR3 is 16 residues long. The CDR3 DNA follows: TGCGCCAGCAGCTTAGTGATGGGAGCGGGAGGCAATGAGCAGTTCTTC. Encoded protein: CASSLVMGAGGNEQFF. The full variable domain, with the rest looked up from reference TRBV5-1 and TRBJ2-1, is KAGVTQTPRYLIKTRGQQVTLSCSPISGHRSVSWYQQTPGQGLQFLFEYFSETQRNKGNFPGRFSGRQFSNSRSEMNVSTLELGDSALYLCASSLVMGAGGNEQFFGPGTRLTVL.

This clone was observed once. The chain joins TRBV5-4 to TRBJ1-2; TRBD1 matches 7 bases. CDR1 and CDR2 from the germline V gene are SGHNT and YYREEE (reference sequence). Losses at the gene ends were 3 bases for V and 8 bases for J; bases not matched to a gene: 13. CDR3 length: 15 residues. CDR3 in amino acids: CASSSLTDRVRGYTF. CDR3 sequence (DNA): TGTGCCAGCAGCTCCTTGACTGACAGGGTACGGGGCTACACCTTC.

This chain links TRBV15 with TRBJ2-7; D is ambiguous. The CDR3 covers 13 residues. Trimming shortened V by 0 bases and J by 4 bases, and 7 bases separated the two germline ends. Germline-derived CDR1 and CDR2 are LNHNV and YYDKDF (reference sequence). The CDR3 sequence: CATSRDPWYEQYF. The CDR3 bases are TGTGCCACCAGCAGAGATCCGTGGTACGAGCAGTACTTC.

The CDR3, as DNA: TGTGCCTGGACCAAAGGATGGCTAGCGGGAGGACACACCGGGGAGCTGTTTTTT. Translation: CAWTKGWLAGGHTGELFF. The chain employs TRBV30 and TRBJ2-2; TRBD2 matches 11 bases. The V segment lost 4 bases and the J segment 3 bases; nucleotides outside the gene matches: 13. This CDR3 has 18 amino acids. The germline V gene encodes CDR1 GTSNPN and CDR2 SVGIG (reference sequence).